This TCR beta chain was captured by sequencing in a study of blood T cell repertoires in COVID-19. There are 15 residues in the CDR3. Germline CDR1 and CDR2: SGHVS and FNYEAQ. V was cut by 5 bases and J by 4 bases, with 16 bases left in between. This clone was seen just once. The assay was immunoSEQ multiplex PCR, and TCRdb's table has in-frame clones only and misses some. The sample shows tens of thousands of clones, 87% of them seen only once. V gene TRBV7-6 combines with J gene TRBJ2-3; D may be TRBD1 (5 bases). The source material was peripheral blood. The TCR was taken from a human donor with acute or convalescent COVID-19. The donor label of this sample is uncertain. CDR3 coding DNA: TGTGCCAGCAGCCAACCGCAGGGAATCCCAGATACGCAGTATTTT. This encodes CASSQPQGIPDTQYF. Full variable domain (remainder filled in from reference TRBV7-6 and TRBJ2-3): GAGVSQSPRYKVTKRGQDVALRCDPISGHVSLYWYRQALGQGPEFLTYFNYEAQQDKSGLPNDRFSAERPEGSISTLTIQRTEQRDSAMYRCASSQPQGIPDTQYFGPGTRLTVL.